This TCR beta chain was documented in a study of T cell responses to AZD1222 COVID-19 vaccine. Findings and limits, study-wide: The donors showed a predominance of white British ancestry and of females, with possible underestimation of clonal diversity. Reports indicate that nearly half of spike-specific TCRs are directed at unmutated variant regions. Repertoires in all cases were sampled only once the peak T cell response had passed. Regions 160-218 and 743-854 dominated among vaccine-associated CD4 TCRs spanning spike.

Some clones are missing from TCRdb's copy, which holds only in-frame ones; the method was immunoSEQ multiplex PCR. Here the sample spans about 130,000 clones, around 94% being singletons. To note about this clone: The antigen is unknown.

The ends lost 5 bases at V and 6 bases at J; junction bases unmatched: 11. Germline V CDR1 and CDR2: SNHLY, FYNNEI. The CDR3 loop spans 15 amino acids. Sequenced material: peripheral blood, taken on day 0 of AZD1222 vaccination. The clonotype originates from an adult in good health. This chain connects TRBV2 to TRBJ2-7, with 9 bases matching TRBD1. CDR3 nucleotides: TGTGCCAGCAGTCCACAAGAACCGGGACAGGGCGAGCAGTACTTC. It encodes CASSPQEPGQGEQYF. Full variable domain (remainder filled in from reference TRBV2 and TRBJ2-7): EPEVTQTPSHQVTQMGQEVILRCVPISNHLYFYWYRQILGQKVEFLVSFYNNEISEKSEIFDDQFSVERPDGSNFTLKIRSTKLEDSAMYFCASSPQEPGQGEQYFGPGTRLTVT.